Each of the 28 T cell receptor beta chains below was sequenced from the same sample in a study of PD-1 blockade in classical Hodgkin lymphoma. Profiled with immunoSEQ multiplex PCR; TCRdb holds only in-frame clones, not every one. The sample lists 40,000 to 55,000 clones, 78% occurring once. The time point denotes: cycle 4 day 1 (C4D1), after 6 weeks of nivolumab. All the patients suffered relapse after autologous stem cell transplantation, and brentuximab vedotin exposure differed. Here the sequenced sample was peripheral blood mononuclear cells (PBMCs), taken before the fourth cycle of nivolumab. The receptors originated from a human donor with classical Hodgkin lymphoma.

The V call is TRBV10-2, the J call TRBJ1-2, with D possibly matching TRBD1 (5 bases). Deletions cut 3 bases from V and 7 bases from J, with 9 bases between. In germline, CDR1 is WSHSY, CDR2 SAAADI. The CDR3 loop spans 12 amino acids. CDR3: CASSEGATGYTF. DNA for the CDR3: TGCGCCAGCAGTGAAGGGGCGACTGGCTACACCTTC.

This chain uses TRBV18 with TRBJ1-1; a weak D match, TRBD1 (6 bases). Trimming stripped 3 bases from V and 4 bases from J, with 12 bases between. Germline assignment: CDR1 KGHSH and CDR2 LQKENI. The length of the CDR3 is 14 residues. The CDR3 DNA reads TGTGCCAGCTCACCGGGGCAGGGGAGCACTGAAGCTTTCTTT. Translated: CASSPGQGSTEAFF. The whole variable domain, filled in from reference TRBV18 and TRBJ1-1, reads NAGVMQNPRHLVRRRGQEARLRCSPMKGHSHVYWYRQLPEEGLKFMVYLQKENIIDESGMPKERFSAEFPKEGPSILRIQQVVRGDSAAYFCASSPGQGSTEAFFGQGTRLTVV.

The chain carries TRBV2 and TRBJ1-5; D is undetermined. The CDR3 consists of 14 residues. Trimming took 4 bases from V and 6 from J, leaving 13 bases between them. Germline CDR1 and CDR2: SNHLY and FYNNEI. In nucleotides, the CDR3 is TGTGCCAGCAGTGGGTCCGACTCTTCTCAGCCCCAGCATTTT. Its protein product is CASSGSDSSQPQHF. The entire variable domain, with the rest obtained from reference TRBV2 and TRBJ1-5, is as follows: EPEVTQTPSHQVTQMGQEVILRCVPISNHLYFYWYRQILGQKVEFLVSFYNNEISEKSEIFDDQFSVERPDGSNFTLKIRSTKLEDSAMYFCASSGSDSSQPQHFGDGTRLSIL.

The chain couples TRBV19 to TRBJ1-5, with D hard to call. The CDR3 is made up of 18 amino acids. V was trimmed by 3 bases and J by 3 bases, leaving 21 bases between them. Per germline, CDR1 LNHDA and CDR2 SQIVND (reference sequence). The CDR3 sequence: CASSIYFSVGPDNQPQHF. CDR3 DNA: TGTGCCAGTAGTATTTATTTCTCCGTCGGGCCTGACAATCAGCCCCAGCATTTT.

Points on this clone: This may arise from a read error, as a much more abundant clone is one base away. Distinct nucleotide sequences in the sample also encode this CDR3. The genes are TRBV5-1 and TRBJ1-2, with 7 bases fitting TRBD1. There are 14 residues in the CDR3. Germline values: CDR1 SGHRS, CDR2 YFSETQ. CDR3 sequence reads: CASSSGQPNYGYTF. In nucleotides, the CDR3 is TGCGCCAGCAGCTCGGGACAGCCCAACTATGGTTACACCTTC.

V gene TRBV29-1 combines with J gene TRBJ1-4; D might be TRBD1 (5 bases). CDR1 is SQVTM and CDR2 is ANQGSEA in the germline V gene. This CDR3 spans 15 amino acids. With 0 bases removed from V and 7 bases from J, the gap between germline ends came to 15 bases. The CDR3 DNA follows: TGCAGCGTTGAAGATCCCCAGCAGGGAGGTGAAAAACTGTTTTTT. It codes for CSVEDPQQGGEKLFF.

The rearrangement joins TRBV11-3 to TRBJ2-3; no reliable D call. The length of the CDR3 is 16 residues. Germline assignment: CDR1 SGHNT and CDR2 YENEEA. Trimming shortened V by 5 bases and J by 0 bases, and 15 bases separated the two germline ends. CDR3 bases: TGTGCCAGCAGCCCCGGCTTGGTGTCTAGCACAGATACGCAGTATTTT. Translation gives CASSPGLVSSTDTQYF. The full variable domain, with the rest looked up from reference TRBV11-3 and TRBJ2-3, is EAGVVQSPRYKIIEKKQPVAFWCNPISGHNTLYWYLQNLGQGPELLIRYENEEAVDDSQLPKDRFSAERLKGVDSTLKIQPAELGDSAVYLCASSPGLVSSTDTQYFGPGTRLTVL.

The gene calls are TRBV7-2 and TRBJ2-5; D remains ambiguous. Trimming left V 1 base short and J 5 bases short, with 8 bases between. CDR1 SGHTA and CDR2 FQGNSA come from the germline V gene. The CDR3 extends over 13 amino acids. The CDR3 bases are TGTGCCAGCAGCTTAGTTGGCAGGGAGACCCAGTACTTC. Encoded protein: CASSLVGRETQYF. The entire variable domain, with the rest obtained from reference TRBV7-2 and TRBJ2-5, is as follows: GAGVSQSPSNKVTEKGKDVELRCDPISGHTALYWYRQSLGQGLEFLIYFQGNSAPDKSGLPSDRFSAERTGGSVSTLTIQRTQQEDSAVYLCASSLVGRETQYFGPGTRLLVL.

The J gene is TRBJ1-3, the V gene TRBV9, with D maybe TRBD1 (6 bases). Per the germline V gene, CDR1 is SGDLS and CDR2 is YYNGEE. Trimming took off 0 bases at V and 2 bases at J, with 9 bases between the two ends. The CDR3 runs to 15 residues. The CDR3 loop reads CASSVVGGPGNTIYF. Written as DNA, the CDR3 is TGTGCCAGCAGCGTAGTGGGGGGCCCTGGAAACACCATATATTTT.

This clone showed up just once. This sequence joins TRBV5-6 and TRBJ2-6; D remains ambiguous. V was pared by 4 bases and J by 7 bases, with 15 bases between. In germline, CDR1 is SGHDT, CDR2 YYEEEE. This CDR3 spans 15 amino acids. The CDR3 bases are TGTGCCAGCAGCACGGCCTATTCGAGAGCCAACGTCCTGACTTTC. Its protein is CASSTAYSRANVLTF.

The V call is TRBV6-4, the J call TRBJ2-7; D is undetermined. The germline gives CDR1 MRHNA, CDR2 SNTAGT. V was clipped by 0 bases and J by 2 bases, with 26 bases between them. The CDR3 is 20 amino acids. This CDR3 reads CASSDSDFLLWVLRTYEQYF. In DNA form, the CDR3 reads TGTGCCAGCAGTGACTCGGATTTTTTGCTTTGGGTCCTCCGAACCTACGAGCAGTACTTC.

This clone was seen just once. The chain combines TRBV5-5 with TRBJ2-7; D unresolved. Germline CDR1 reads SGHKS; CDR2 reads YYEKEE (reference sequence). This CDR3 contains 12 residues. V dropped 2 bases and J dropped 3 bases, with 6 bases sitting between them. The CDR3 sequence: CASSFPNYEQYF. In DNA, the CDR3 is TGTGCCAGCAGCTTCCCCAACTACGAGCAGTACTTC.

The J gene is TRBJ1-4, the V gene TRBV6-5; a possible D gene is TRBD1 (6 bases). V lost 7 bases and J 8 bases, leaving 17 bases between the germline ends. The germline V gene has CDR1 MNHEY and CDR2 SVGAGI. The CDR3 loop spans 14 amino acids. In DNA, the CDR3 is TGTGCCAGCACCCAAGGGGGGATGCGCGAAAAACTGTTTTTT. Protein: CASTQGGMREKLFF.

The genes are TRBV29-1 and TRBJ2-7; a weak D match, TRBD1 (6 bases). Trimming left V 2 bases short and J 3 bases short, with 8 bases between. Germline-derived CDR1 and CDR2 are SQVTM and ANQGSEA. This CDR3 spans 12 amino acids. The CDR3 bases are TGCAGCGTTGAAAGGGGGAACTACGAGCAGTACTTC. Encoded protein: CSVERGNYEQYF.

This clone was counted only a few times. The J gene is TRBJ2-1, the V gene TRBV7-2, with D uncertain. This CDR3 comprises 11 residues. V lost 2 bases to trimming and J lost 10 bases, with 6 bases between them. Germline V gene lookup returns CDR1 SGHTA and CDR2 FQGNSA. The CDR3 sequence: CASSLWPEQFF. The CDR3 DNA follows: TGTGCCAGCAGCTTATGGCCAGAGCAGTTCTTC.

This chain joins TRBV19 and TRBJ2-2; no clear D. Trimming pared 6 bases from V and 2 bases from J, leaving 7 bases between. This CDR3 is 13 amino acids long. The germline gives CDR1 LNHDA, CDR2 SQIVND (reference sequence). CDR3 residues: CASRTPNTGELFF. The CDR3 DNA reads as TGTGCCAGTAGAACTCCTAACACCGGGGAGCTGTTTTTT.

The V call is TRBV6-4, the J call TRBJ2-2; D gene uncertain. The germline V and J ends were trimmed by 6 bases and 1 base, with 3 bases remaining between them. The CDR3 covers 12 residues. From germline, CDR1 is MRHNA and CDR2 SNTAGT. The CDR3, as DNA: TGTGCCAGCAGGAAGAACACCGGGGAGCTGTTTTTT. This codes for CASRKNTGELFF.

The chain links TRBV13 to TRBJ1-2; 11 bases map to TRBD1. The CDR3 has 13 residues. Germline CDR1 PRHDT, CDR2 FYEKMQ (reference sequence). Unmatched junction bases numbered 0, after V lost 5 bases and J lost 4 bases. The CDR3 protein is CASSGTGGYGYTF. As DNA, the CDR3 is TGTGCCAGCAGCGGGACAGGGGGCTATGGCTACACCTTC.

This clone was seen once. The chain uses TRBV2 and TRBJ1-3; D not certain. Germline V gene lookup returns CDR1 SNHLY and CDR2 FYNNEI. The CDR3 covers 16 residues. Trimming took off 2 bases at V and 0 bases at J, with 11 bases between the two ends. CDR3 DNA: TGTGCCAGCAGTGAAATGTCAGTATCCTCTGGAAACACCATATATTTT. It specifies CASSEMSVSSGNTIYF. Variable domain in full (rest from reference TRBV2 and TRBJ1-3): EPEVTQTPSHQVTQMGQEVILRCVPISNHLYFYWYRQILGQKVEFLVSFYNNEISEKSEIFDDQFSVERPDGSNFTLKIRSTKLEDSAMYFCASSEMSVSSGNTIYFGEGSWLTVV.

The V gene is TRBV12-5, the J gene TRBJ2-1, with D possibly being TRBD1 or TRBD2 (5 bases each). The CDR3 length is 17 residues. Germline values: CDR1 LGHNT, CDR2 FRNRAP. V was shortened by 0 bases and J by 0 bases, with 12 bases between the two germline ends. CDR3 sequence: CASGLVWDPSSYNEQFF. CDR3 DNA sequence: TGTGCTAGTGGTTTGGTATGGGACCCTAGCTCCTACAATGAGCAGTTCTTC.

The gene calls are TRBV7-9 and TRBJ2-7; a weak D match, TRBD1 (5 bases). The CDR3 has 14 amino acids. Trimming pared 6 bases from V and 0 bases from J, leaving 12 bases between. Germline V lookup: CDR1 SEHNR, CDR2 FQNEAQ (reference sequence). The DNA of the CDR3 is TGTGCCAGCAGGGATTGGGGCCACTCCTACGAGCAGTACTTC. Encoded protein: CASRDWGHSYEQYF.

CDR3 sequence (DNA): TGCGCCAGCAGCTTGGCCTTAAGTCAGTTCGACGAGCAGTACTTC. The encoded protein is CASSLALSQFDEQYF. The V call is TRBV5-1, the J call TRBJ2-7; D is unclear. Germline CDR1 is SGHRS and CDR2 is YFSETQ. The V gene lost 0 bases and the J gene lost 5 bases, with 15 bases spanning the gap. CDR3 length equals 15 residues.

The chain carries TRBV2 and TRBJ2-3; no clear D. V lost 2 bases and J lost 2, with 8 bases in between. Germline V lookup: CDR1 SNHLY, CDR2 FYNNEI. The CDR3 is made up of 14 amino acids. The CDR3 DNA is TGTGCCAGCAGTGAATCAATACACACAGATACGCAGTATTTT. Translating gives CASSESIHTDTQYF.

This clone occurred once. The chain uses TRBV10-3 and TRBJ1-3, with no clear D. The CDR3 contains 15 residues. Trimming took off 2 bases at V and 1 base at J, with 9 bases between the two ends. Germline values: CDR1 ENHRY, CDR2 SYGVKD. The CDR3 region has the DNA TGTGCCATCAGTGAGCAGGCGACATCTGGAAACACCATATATTTT. Encoded protein: CAISEQATSGNTIYF.

The gene calls are TRBV9 and TRBJ2-3; TRBD1 or TRBD2 may be the D gene (5 bases each). CDR1 and CDR2 from the germline V gene are SGDLS and YYNGEE. The CDR3 has 14 residues. V gave up 4 bases and J gave up 4 bases, with 13 bases separating them. The CDR3 here is CASSPRGDPDTQYF. The CDR3 DNA sequence: TGTGCCAGCAGCCCACGGGGCGACCCAGATACGCAGTATTTT.

This chain links TRBV21-1 with TRBJ1-1. TRBV21-1 is given as a pseudogene. CDR3 length: 17 amino acids. The CDR3 loop reads CASSKVARAPMNTEAFF. CDR3 bases: TGTGCCAGCAGCAAAGTTGCCCGGGCCCCAATGAACACTGAAGCTTTCTTT.

This clone was picked up many times. The rearrangement uses TRBV6-6 and TRBJ1-4, with D possibly matching TRBD1 (5 bases). Germline CDR1 reads MNHNY; CDR2 reads SVGAGI (reference sequence). Trimming removed 8 bases from V and 0 bases from J, with 10 bases in between. The CDR3 has 14 amino acids. The CDR3 DNA follows: TGTGCCAGCGGGGGGTGGGCAACTAATGAAAAACTGTTTTTT. It specifies CASGGWATNEKLFF.

The rearrangement uses TRBV6-6 and TRBJ2-1; 12 bases are a match to TRBD2. V trimming: 5 bases; J trimming: 5 bases; junction bases outside the gene matches: 1. This CDR3 contains 14 residues. Germline loops: CDR1 MNHNY, CDR2 SVGAGI (reference sequence). In DNA, the CDR3 is TGTGCCAGCAGTCGGACTAGCGGGGACAATGAGCAGTTCTTC. This translates into CASSRTSGDNEQFF.